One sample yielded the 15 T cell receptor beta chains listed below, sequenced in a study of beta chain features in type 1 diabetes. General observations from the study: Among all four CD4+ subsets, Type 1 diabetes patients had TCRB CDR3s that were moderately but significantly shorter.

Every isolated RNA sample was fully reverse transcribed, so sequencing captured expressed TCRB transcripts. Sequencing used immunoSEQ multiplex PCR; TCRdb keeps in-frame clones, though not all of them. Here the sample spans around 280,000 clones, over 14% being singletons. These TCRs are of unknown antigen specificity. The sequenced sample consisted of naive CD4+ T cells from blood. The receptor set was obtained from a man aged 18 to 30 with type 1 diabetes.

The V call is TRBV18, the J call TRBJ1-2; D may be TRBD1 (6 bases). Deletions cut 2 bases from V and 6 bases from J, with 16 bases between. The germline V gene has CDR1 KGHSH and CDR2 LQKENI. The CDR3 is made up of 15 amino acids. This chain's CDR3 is CASSPKTGTWNGYTF. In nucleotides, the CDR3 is TGTGCCAGCTCACCAAAAACCGGGACATGGAATGGCTACACCTTC. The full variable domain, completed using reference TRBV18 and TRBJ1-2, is NAGVMQNPRHLVRRRGQEARLRCSPMKGHSHVYWYRQLPEEGLKFMVYLQKENIIDESGMPKERFSAEFPKEGPSILRIQQVVRGDSAAYFCASSPKTGTWNGYTFGSGTRLTVV.

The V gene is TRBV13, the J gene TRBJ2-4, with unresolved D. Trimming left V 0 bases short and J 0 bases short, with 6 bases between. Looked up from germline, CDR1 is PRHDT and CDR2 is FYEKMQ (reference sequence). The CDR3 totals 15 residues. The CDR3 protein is CASSLGPVAKNIQYF. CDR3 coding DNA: TGTGCCAGCAGCTTAGGACCAGTAGCCAAAAACATTCAGTACTTC.

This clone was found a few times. In nucleotides, the CDR3 is TGCAGCGTAGTAAGCGGCGAGCAGTACTTC. Protein product: CSVVSGEQYF. The chain is built from TRBV29-1 and TRBJ2-5; D is perhaps TRBD2 (5 bases). The tail of the sequence fits TRBJ2-7 better, so the J call may be wrong. The germline CDR1 and CDR2 sequences are SQVTM and ANQGSEA. The CDR3 totals 10 residues.

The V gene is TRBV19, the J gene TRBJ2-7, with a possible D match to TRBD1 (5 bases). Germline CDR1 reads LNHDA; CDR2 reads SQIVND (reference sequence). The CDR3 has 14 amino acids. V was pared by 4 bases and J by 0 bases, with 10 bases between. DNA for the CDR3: TGTGCCAGTAGTACCAGGGCCTACTCCTACGAGCAGTACTTC. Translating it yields CASSTRAYSYEQYF. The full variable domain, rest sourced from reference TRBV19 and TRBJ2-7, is DGGITQSPKYLFRKEGQNVTLSCEQNLNHDAMYWYRQDPGQGLRLIYYSQIVNDFQKGDIAEGYSVSREKKESFPLTVTSAQKNPTAFYLCASSTRAYSYEQYFGPGTRLTVT.

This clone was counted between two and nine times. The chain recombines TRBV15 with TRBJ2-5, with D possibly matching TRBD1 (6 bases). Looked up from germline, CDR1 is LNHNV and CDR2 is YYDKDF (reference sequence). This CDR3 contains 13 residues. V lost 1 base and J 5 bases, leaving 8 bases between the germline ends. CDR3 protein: CATSRGQGETQYF. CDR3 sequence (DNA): TGTGCCACCAGCAGAGGGCAGGGGGAGACCCAGTACTTC.

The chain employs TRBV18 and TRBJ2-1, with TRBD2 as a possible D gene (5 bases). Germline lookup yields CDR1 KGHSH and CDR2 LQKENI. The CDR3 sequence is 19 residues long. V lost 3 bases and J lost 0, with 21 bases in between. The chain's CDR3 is CASSPSGSEATSSYNEQFF. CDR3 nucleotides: TGTGCCAGCTCACCCTCAGGCTCGGAGGCTACCAGCTCCTACAATGAGCAGTTCTTC.

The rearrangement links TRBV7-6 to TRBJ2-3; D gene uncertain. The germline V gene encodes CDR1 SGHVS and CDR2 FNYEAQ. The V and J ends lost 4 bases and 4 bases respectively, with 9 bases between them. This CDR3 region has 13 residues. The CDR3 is CASSSLTADTQYF. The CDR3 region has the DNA TGTGCCAGCAGCTCTCTTACGGCAGATACGCAGTATTTT. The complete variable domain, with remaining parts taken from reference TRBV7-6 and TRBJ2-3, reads GAGVSQSPRYKVTKRGQDVALRCDPISGHVSLYWYRQALGQGPEFLTYFNYEAQQDKSGLPNDRFSAERPEGSISTLTIQRTEQRDSAMYRCASSSLTADTQYFGPGTRLTVL.

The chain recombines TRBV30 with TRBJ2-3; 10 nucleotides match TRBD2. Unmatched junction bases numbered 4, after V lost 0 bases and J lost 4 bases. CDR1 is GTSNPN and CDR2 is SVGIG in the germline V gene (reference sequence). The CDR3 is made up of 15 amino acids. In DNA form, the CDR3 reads TGTGCCTGGAGTGTGGCTAGCGGGAGTGCAGATACGCAGTATTTT. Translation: CAWSVASGSADTQYF.

The CDR3 DNA is TGCGCCAGCAGCCGTCGACAGGGGGCAGATACGCAGTATTTT. This codes for CASSRRQGADTQYF. The chain recombines TRBV5-1 with TRBJ2-3; 9 bases match TRBD1. There are 14 residues in the CDR3. The germline V gene has CDR1 SGHRS and CDR2 YFSETQ. Trimming took 4 bases from V and 4 from J; bases not matched to a gene: 4. Full variable domain (rest looked up from reference TRBV5-1 and TRBJ2-3): KAGVTQTPRYLIKTRGQQVTLSCSPISGHRSVSWYQQTPGQGLQFLFEYFSETQRNKGNFPGRFSGRQFSNSRSEMNVSTLELGDSALYLCASSRRQGADTQYFGPGTRLTVL.

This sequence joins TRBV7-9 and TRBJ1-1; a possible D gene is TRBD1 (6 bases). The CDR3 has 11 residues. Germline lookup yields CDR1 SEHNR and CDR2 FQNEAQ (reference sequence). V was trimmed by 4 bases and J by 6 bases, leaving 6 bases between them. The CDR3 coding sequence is TGTGCCAGCAGCTGGACAGCTGAAGCTTTCTTT. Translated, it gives CASSWTAEAFF.

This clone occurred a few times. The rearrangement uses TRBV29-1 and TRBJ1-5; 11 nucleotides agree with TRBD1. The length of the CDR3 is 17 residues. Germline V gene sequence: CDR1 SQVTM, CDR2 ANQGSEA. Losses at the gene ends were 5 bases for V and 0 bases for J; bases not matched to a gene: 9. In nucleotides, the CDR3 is TGCAGCGTTTCCGGGACAGGGGGAGCCTATAGCAATCAGCCCCAGCATTTT. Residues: CSVSGTGGAYSNQPQHF.

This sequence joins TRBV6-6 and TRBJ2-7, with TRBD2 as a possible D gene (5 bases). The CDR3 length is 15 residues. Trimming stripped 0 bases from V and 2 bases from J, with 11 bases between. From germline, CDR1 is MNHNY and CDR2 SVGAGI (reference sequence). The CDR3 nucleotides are TGTGCCAGCAGTTACTCTCGGGCGGGTACCTACGAGCAGTACTTC. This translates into CASSYSRAGTYEQYF.

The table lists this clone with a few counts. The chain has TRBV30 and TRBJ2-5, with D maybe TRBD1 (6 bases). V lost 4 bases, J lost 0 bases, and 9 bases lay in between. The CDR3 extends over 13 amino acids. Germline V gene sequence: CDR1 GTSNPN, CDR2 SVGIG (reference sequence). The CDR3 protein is CAWTGQYQETQYF. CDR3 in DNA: TGTGCCTGGACCGGACAGTACCAAGAGACCCAGTACTTC.

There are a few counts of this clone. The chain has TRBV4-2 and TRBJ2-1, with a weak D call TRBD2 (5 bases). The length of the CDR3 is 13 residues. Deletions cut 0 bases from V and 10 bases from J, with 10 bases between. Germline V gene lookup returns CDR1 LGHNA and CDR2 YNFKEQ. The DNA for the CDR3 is TGTGCCAGCAGCCAAGAGTATGGAGGAGAGCAGTTCTTC. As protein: CASSQEYGGEQFF.

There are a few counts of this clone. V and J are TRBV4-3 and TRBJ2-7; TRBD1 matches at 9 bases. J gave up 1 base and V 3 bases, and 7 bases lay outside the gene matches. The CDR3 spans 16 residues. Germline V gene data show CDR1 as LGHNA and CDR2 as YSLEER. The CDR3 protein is CASSQEGQGASYEQYF. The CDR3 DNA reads TGCGCCAGCAGCCAGGAGGGACAGGGAGCTTCCTACGAGCAGTACTTC.